The clone carrying this TCR beta chain was picked up a small number of times. The data were obtained in a study of cytomegalovirus exposure and HLA in healthy donors. Per germline, CDR1 SNHLY and CDR2 FYNNEI. This CDR3 is built from 14 residues. Trimming pared 6 bases from V and 4 bases from J, leaving 16 bases between. Use of 60 Vbeta and 13 Jbeta primers characterized the PCR. Clones were sequenced by immunoSEQ multiplex PCR, and TCRdb holds only the in-frame ones, with some missing. The table includes around 130,000 clones, less than 80% detected once. The sequencing input was PBMCs. This receptor was obtained from a man in his forties in good health and CMV-seropositive. The rearrangement links TRBV2 to TRBJ2-7, with D perhaps matching TRBD1 (6 bases). In DNA form, the CDR3 reads TGTGCCAGCAGCCGCCCAGGGGCGTATTACGAGCAGTACTTC. It encodes CASSRPGAYYEQYF.